This entry describes one T cell receptor (beta chain). Its antigen is unknown. Base quality data are lacking; no much larger clone is found one base away. The sample is drawn from a study of post-analysis software for immune sequencing data (dated by TCRdb to between 2014 and 2017). In the study overall: Disease courses on record covered relapsing-remitting, secondary progressive and progressive-relapsing multiple sclerosis, though some patients had no subtype annotation. The patient repertoires were compared against 11 previously published healthy control repertoires obtained from donors aged about 6 to 28 years. A subset of samples was prepared in parallel using single-end sample barcoding, then pooled and co-amplified after Illumina adapter ligation. General findings and caveats noted by the study authors: Patients showed significantly higher frequencies than controls for several TRBV segments, among them TRBV5-6, TRBV5-1 and TRBV20-1. Compared with controls, multiple sclerosis patients had significantly lower normalized Chao1 diversity, a finding suggesting substantial peripheral T-cell clonal expansion. The control group was slightly older than the multiple sclerosis patient group. When samples were clustered directly using the F measure, samples prepared in the same batch co-clustered strongly, which prompted a batch-effect correction.

V and J lose 6 bases and 4 bases, and a span of 12 bases separates them. Based on the germline V gene (reference sequence), the CDR1 and CDR2 sequences are DFQATT and SNEGSKA. The CDR3 numbers 12 residues from cysteine through phenylalanine. CDR3 DNA only is kept here, 36 bases in frame from base 1. TCR beta repertoires were profiled from peripheral blood of roughly 13 young patients with multiple sclerosis to demonstrate the VDJtools post-analysis software. Multiple sclerosis patients were children and adolescents aged about 6 to 16 years. Library construction relied on PCR. Instrument used: Illumina HiSeq 2500. To reduce PCR and sequencing biases, unique molecular identifiers were built into the TCR beta cDNA libraries. Approximately 500,000 cDNA molecules were obtained per 1 to 10 million input T cells, so each molecule approximated one T cell. The patient libraries were prepared and sequenced using the same protocol as the earlier healthy control dataset. Samples belonging to the same batch were prepared together, multiplexed and sequenced on a shared HiSeq lane. The paper's processing steps were these. MIGEC was used to process the raw barcoded reads, and molecular identifier groups with only a single read were discarded before consensus assembly and CDR3 extraction. Clonotype tables were post-analysed with VDJtools, normalizing diversity by down-sampling all datasets to the smallest sample size. In repertoire overlap clustering, CDR3 amino acid sequences, but not nucleotide sequences, were matched to correct batch-related cross-sample contamination. TCRdb took the public reads, trimmed them with fastp at Q25, ran MiXCR for clone calling and kept in-frame beta chains. CDR3 protein duplicates are merged, each entry listing the most common genes and DNA. TCRdb's processing, not the authors' own work, is the source of the V and J calls. The sample data list around 500,000 distinct CDR3 sequences, and around 31% of these were observed just once. The top ten clonotypes cover less than 6% of the sample.

Recombination joined TRBV20-1 with TRBJ1-1; TRBD1 could be the D gene, as 5 bases match. This clonotype was sampled from a girl aged 2-17 years with multiple sclerosis. Sequenced material: blood. The CDR3 is CSAIPGGTEAFF. The nucleotide sequence reads as follows: TGCAGTGCCATTCCGGGGGGCACTGAAGCTTTCTTT.